This T cell receptor (beta chain) comes out of a study of shared clonotypes between healthy human individuals. Study results and caveats: The rarefaction results pointed to incomplete sorted-subset sequencing despite large depth. The sharing of 5% to 5.5% of naive CD4 clonotypes was seen across a handful of donors. An expected dependence of interdonor clonotype sharing on sequencing depth was noted.

The assay was immunoSEQ multiplex PCR, and TCRdb's table has in-frame clones only and misses some. The data hold millions of clones, with around nine tenths observed a single time. Details on this clone: Its target is not known.

CDR3 length: 16 amino acids. Looked up from germline, CDR1 is SNHLY and CDR2 is FYNNEI. With 5 bases clipped from V and 2 bases from J, the junction kept 5 bases outside the gene matches. Sequenced sample: naive CD4+ T cells sorted from blood. Documented subset: CD45RA+ positively selected. The source of this sequence is a man between 18 and 35 years old in good health. The chain is built from TRBV2 and TRBJ2-6, with 8 bases lining up with TRBD1. CDR3 nucleotide sequence: TGTGCCAGCAGTCCCTCGACAGGGGCTGGGGCCAACGTCCTGACTTTC. This codes for CASSPSTGAGANVLTF.